This note documents a single T cell receptor (beta chain) sequence. The sample belongs to a study of blood T cell repertoires in COVID-19. On the study more broadly: Acute and convalescent COVID-19 specimens originated in the United States, Italy and Spain. Nucleic acid was either cDNA or gDNA, and it came from T cells, B-cell-depleted T cells, or PBMCs.

This CDR3 has 11 amino acids. CDR1 is LNHDA and CDR2 is SQIVND in the germline V gene (reference sequence). The V and J ends lost 4 bases and 10 bases respectively, with 9 bases between them. Profiled with immunoSEQ multiplex PCR; TCRdb holds only in-frame clones, not every one. The table lists about 260,000 clones, 84% of them singletons. The chain recombines TRBV19 with TRBJ2-3, with D tentatively TRBD1 (5 bases). The sequence came from a man aged 60-69 years with acute or convalescent COVID-19. Sequences were obtained from peripheral blood. CDR3 sequence reads: CASSKGAAQYF. CDR3 DNA sequence: TGTGCCAGTAGTAAAGGGGCGGCGCAGTATTTT.